These T cell receptor beta chains were read from a single sample in a study of cytomegalovirus exposure and HLA in healthy donors. TCRdb's copy holds only in-frame clones and misses some; the assay was immunoSEQ multiplex PCR. The repertoire consists of some 140,000 clones, with roughly 86% occurring once and the leading ten covering about 1.9%. Sequenced sample: PBMCs. The receptors derive from a human donor in good health. Both conserved end residues are trimmed from each CDR3. Expanded clones get a size class; other rows say once, few or many, or leave the size out.

j_call v_call clone_size cdr3_aa
TRBJ2-7 TRBV27 . ASPNRPGQGPSYEQY
TRBJ2-7 TRBV5-5 . ASSLDRPGHRSWGSYEQY
TRBJ1-1 TRBV4-3 . ASSQDRRTNTEAF
TRBJ1-3 TRBV18 few ASSPLDRSGNTIY
TRBJ2-4 TRBV12-1 . ASSFATLAGGSGNIQY
TRBJ1-4 TRBV10-3 . AISTQGGNEKLF
TRBJ1-1 TRBV4-3 . ASSPRQGWDAF
TRBJ2-7 TRBV6-5 . ASSYSERETPYEQY
TRBJ1-1 TRBV18 . ASSPILGQGKTPMNTEAF
TRBJ2-7 TRBV2 . ASSEVRSGEQY
TRBJ1-4 TRBV7-2 few ASSLIRGSKLF
. TRBV6-1 . ASSEWGVESSYEQY
TRBJ2-1 TRBV11-3 once ASSIAGGRNNEQF
TRBJ2-7 TRBV7-2 . ASSWGTLGTYEQY
TRBJ2-1 TRBV7-2 . ASSFVLAGGLNEQF
TRBJ2-7 TRBV11-2 . ASSPRPRGTYEQY
TRBJ2-1 TRBV27 . ASSPLVVKPYNEQF
TRBJ2-7 TRBV28 . ASSPHLAGAYEQY
TRBJ1-4 TRBV5-4 . ASSLGTGGNEKLF
TRBJ2-1 TRBV11-2 . ASRSLRVSYNEQF
TRBJ1-1 TRBV4-3 . ASSQGRDWNTEAF
TRBJ2-5 TRBV4-1 . ASSRSGGGETQY
TRBJ1-1 TRBV19 . ASSIQGAAEAF
TRBJ1-4 TRBV14 . ASSRLINEKLF
TRBJ1-1 TRBV5-1 once ASSPPTGFTEAF
TRBJ2-7 TRBV6-1 . ASSSGTRSYEQY
TRBJ2-5 TRBV2 . ASIRQGLAGETQY
TRBJ1-1 TRBV11-2 . ASSGPGTGNTEAF
TRBJ2-7 TRBV13 once ASSERNEQY
TRBJ2-3 TRBV7-6 . ASSNRLAGRTDTQY
TRBJ1-5 TRBV20-1 few SARRGQPQH